This passage covers 26 T cell receptor beta chains from one sample sequenced in a study of T cells in Graves' hyperthyroidism and ophthalmopathy. Amplified TCR beta CDR3 regions derived from RNA transcripts. First-round RT-PCR targeting the TCR CDR3 was performed with the HTBI primer set. Via MiXCR, TCRdb re-called the multiplex PCR reads, giving one row per CDR3 protein. The profile shows about half a million distinct CDR3 sequences, roughly 23% of them singletons. Sequencing used blood. Every receptor here comes from a woman in her sixties or seventies with Graves' ophthalmopathy.

The V call is TRBV18, the J call TRBJ1-3; no clear D. Germline CDR1 KGHSH, CDR2 LQKENI. V shed 3 bases and J shed 1 base, with 10 bases lying between them. This CDR3 is built from 15 residues. The CDR3 nucleotides read TGTGCCAGCTCACCGGGAGTCGAGTCTGGAAACACCATATATTTT. This translates into CASSPGVESGNTIYF.

This clonotype showed up just a few times. The chain employs TRBV6-1 and TRBJ2-6; D possibly corresponds to TRBD1 (5 bases). The V and J ends lost 7 bases and 2 bases respectively, with 12 bases between them. The length of the CDR3 is 15 residues. Germline V gives CDR1 MNHNS, CDR2 SASEGT. The CDR3 DNA reads as TGTGCCAGCACCCCGAAGGGGACTGGGGCCAACGTCCTGACTTTC. Residues: CASTPKGTGANVLTF.

The chain employs TRBV9 and TRBJ2-2; D not resolved. The CDR3 is made up of 14 amino acids. In germline, CDR1 is SGDLS, CDR2 YYNGEE. V was cut by 4 bases and J by 3 bases, with 10 bases left in between. The CDR3 nucleotides read TGTGCCAGCAGCATTCTAGTGGACACCGGGGAGCTGTTTTTT. Encoded protein: CASSILVDTGELFF.

The CDR3 nucleotides read TGTGCCACCAGTGATCCCACAGGGGGCTGGGACACCGGGGAGCTGTTTTTT. Encoded protein: CATSDPTGGWDTGELFF. V gene TRBV24-1 combines with J gene TRBJ2-2; the match to TRBD1 covers 9 bases. Trimming removed 3 bases from V and 3 bases from J; junction bases left unmatched: 7. This CDR3 comprises 17 residues. Per the germline V gene, CDR1 is KGHDR and CDR2 is SFDVKD.

The chain employs TRBV7-9 and TRBJ1-2, with TRBD1 as a possible D gene (5 bases). This CDR3 has 12 amino acids. V dropped 3 bases and J dropped 5 bases, with 7 bases sitting between them. Germline CDR1 reads SEHNR; CDR2 reads FQNEAQ (reference sequence). The CDR3, as DNA: TGTGCCAGCAGCTTTCGGACATATGGCTACACCTTC. This codes for CASSFRTYGYTF.

This clonotype was counted between two and nine times. V gene TRBV20-1 combines with J gene TRBJ1-3; maybe TRBD1 (5 bases). The CDR3 has 15 residues. From germline, CDR1 is DFQATT and CDR2 SNEGSKA (reference sequence). The ends were cut back, 0 bases at V and 3 bases at J, with 12 bases in the middle. CDR3 DNA sequence: TGCAGTGCTAGAGATCGCAGGGAGGGTGGAAACACCATATATTTT. It yields the protein CSARDRREGGNTIYF.

This chain connects TRBV30 to TRBJ1-5, with D unresolved. CDR3 size: 14 residues. CDR1 is GTSNPN, CDR2 SVGIG, per germline (reference sequence). V lost 2 bases, J lost 6 bases, and 14 bases lay in between. This CDR3 is CAWSQGLEGQPQHF. The CDR3 DNA reads TGTGCCTGGAGTCAAGGACTGGAGGGTCAGCCCCAGCATTTT.

This clonotype was detected a few times. The junction and the germline gene differ at one end; a read error may be behind it. V usage is TRBV6-9 and J usage is TRBJ2-5; TRBD2 matches at 8 bases. Germline lookup yields CDR1 MNHGY and CDR2 SVAAGI. The CDR3 extends over 12 amino acids. Here the CDR3 DNA reads TGCGCCACAGGCGGGGGGTGGGAGACCCAGTACTTC. Protein sequence: CATGGGWETQYF.

This clonotype was observed a few times. V is TRBV5-6 and J is TRBJ2-1; TRBD1 is a possible D gene (5 bases). This CDR3 region has 16 residues. Trimming stripped 4 bases from V and 0 bases from J, with 14 bases between. CDR1 is SGHDT, CDR2 YYEEEE, per germline. The CDR3 is CASSQGLKSSYNEQFF. The CDR3 DNA reads as TGTGCCAGCAGCCAGGGTCTTAAGAGCTCCTACAATGAGCAGTTCTTC. The full variable domain, its missing parts supplied by reference TRBV5-6 and TRBJ2-1, is DAGVTQSPTHLIKTRGQQVTLRCSPKSGHDTVSWYQQALGQGPQFIFQYYEEEERQRGNFPDRFSGHQFPNYSSELNVNALLLGDSALYLCASSQGLKSSYNEQFFGPGTRLTVL.

V gene TRBV28 combines with J gene TRBJ1-1, with 9 bases identical to TRBD1. CDR3 length: 16 residues. The V and J ends lost 0 bases and 10 bases, in that order; junction bases with no gene match: 12. Germline CDR1 is MDHEN and CDR2 is SYDVKM. The CDR3: CASSLWGGQGIFSAFF. The CDR3 nucleotides read TGTGCCAGCAGTTTATGGGGAGGACAGGGGATTTTCTCAGCTTTCTTT.

This clonotype was recorded at least ten times. The gene calls are TRBV12-5 and TRBJ2-7, with 11 positions matching TRBD1. V lost 4 bases to trimming and J lost 5 bases; unmatched junction nucleotides: 10. The germline gives CDR1 LGHNT, CDR2 FRNRAP. The length of the CDR3 is 16 residues. CDR3 sequence: CASGSGGDRGNHEQYF. Here the CDR3 DNA reads TGTGCTAGTGGTTCGGGAGGGGACAGGGGGAACCACGAGCAGTACTTC. The whole variable domain, remainder taken from reference TRBV12-5 and TRBJ2-7, is DARVTQTPRHKVTEMGQEVTMRCQPILGHNTVFWYRQTMMQGLELLAYFRNRAPLDDSGMPKDRFSAEMPDATLATLKIQPSEPRDSAVYFCASGSGGDRGNHEQYFGPGTRLTVT.

This clonotype was found a few times. This chain connects TRBV6-1 to TRBJ1-2; 7 nucleotides line up with TRBD1. In germline, CDR1 is MNHNS, CDR2 SASEGT. V trimming: 10 bases; J trimming: 4 bases; junction bases outside the gene matches: 9. This CDR3 has 13 residues. CDR3 amino acids: CATSPQGTYGYTF. The CDR3 bases are TGTGCCACCTCCCCACAGGGGACCTATGGCTACACCTTC.

This clonotype showed up just a few times. The CDR3 sequence is CASTGPGQGWNTEAFF. CDR3 DNA: TGTGCCAGCACCGGGCCGGGACAGGGTTGGAACACTGAAGCTTTCTTT. The chain combines TRBV9 with TRBJ1-1; the match to TRBD1 covers 9 bases. The germline V gene has CDR1 SGDLS and CDR2 YYNGEE. Unmatched junction bases numbered 10, after V lost 6 bases and J lost 1 base. This CDR3 has 16 amino acids.

This clonotype was counted many times. The chain is built from TRBV2 and TRBJ2-1; 14 nucleotides align to TRBD2. V gave up 4 bases and J gave up 7 bases; unmatched junction bases: 6. Germline V gene data show CDR1 as SNHLY and CDR2 as FYNNEI. The length of the CDR3 is 16 residues. CDR3 nucleotides: TGTGCCAGCAGTGCCATCGGGACTAGCGGGAGTAATGAGCAGTTCTTC. This encodes CASSAIGTSGSNEQFF.

This clonotype has more than one count but fewer than ten. This sequence joins TRBV19 and TRBJ1-6; 8 bases fit TRBD1. The CDR3 runs 14 residues. Trimming cost V 4 bases and J 9 bases; bases outside gene matches: 5. Germline values: CDR1 LNHDA, CDR2 SQIVND (reference sequence). DNA of the CDR3: TGTGCCAGTAGTACGAGGACAGGGCTTTCACCCCTCCACTTT. Translated: CASSTRTGLSPLHF. The entire variable domain, with the rest obtained from reference TRBV19 and TRBJ1-6, is as follows: DGGITQSPKYLFRKEGQNVTLSCEQNLNHDAMYWYRQDPGQGLRLIYYSQIVNDFQKGDIAEGYSVSREKKESFPLTVTSAQKNPTAFYLCASSTRTGLSPLHFGNGTRLTVT.

This clonotype has ten or more counts. The chain is built from TRBV27 and TRBJ2-7; weak D call: TRBD2 (6 bases). Trimming stripped 6 bases from V and 0 bases from J, with 18 bases between. CDR1 is MNHEY, CDR2 SMNVEV, per germline (reference sequence). The CDR3 has 16 amino acids. CDR3 nucleotides: TGTGCCAGCAGAGTGGGAGGCGGGCGCAGCTCCTACGAGCAGTACTTC. Its protein is CASRVGGGRSSYEQYF.

V is TRBV7-6 and J is TRBJ2-7; the match to TRBD2 covers 7 bases. This CDR3 has 15 amino acids. Germline V gives CDR1 SGHVS, CDR2 FNYEAQ. The ends lost 1 base at V and 4 bases at J; junction bases unmatched: 7. The CDR3 DNA reads TGTGCCAGCAGCTTAGTTTCCGGGGGGAATTACGAGCAGTACTTC. It specifies CASSLVSGGNYEQYF.

Ten or more counts support this clonotype. This rearrangement joins TRBV28 to TRBJ2-2; no clear D gene. CDR1 is MDHEN, CDR2 SYDVKM, per germline. The CDR3 loop spans 16 amino acids. V lost 2 bases to trimming and J lost 3 bases, with 13 bases between them. The CDR3 coding sequence is TGTGCCAGCAGTTTACCGTTAACTTCCTACACCGGGGAGCTGTTTTTT. Translating gives CASSLPLTSYTGELFF.

The rearrangement links TRBV28 to TRBJ2-5, with D possibly matching TRBD2 (6 bases). The V and J ends lost 8 bases and 5 bases respectively, with 24 bases between them. Germline CDR1 and CDR2: MDHEN and SYDVKM. This CDR3 has 16 residues. CDR3 residues: CASRPWGTESEETQYF. CDR3 sequence (DNA): TGTGCCAGCCGGCCCTGGGGGACTGAGAGTGAGGAGACCCAGTACTTC.

This clonotype has a count of ten or more. The V gene is TRBV7-2, the J gene TRBJ2-7; 13 nucleotides agree with TRBD2. In germline, CDR1 is SGHTA, CDR2 FQGNSA. The junction had 6 bases not matched to a gene; V was cut back by 4 bases and J by 3 bases. This CDR3 region has 16 residues. For the CDR3, the DNA is TGTGCCAGCAGCTCCCGGACTAGCGGGAGTCTCTACGAGCAGTACTTC. Its translation: CASSSRTSGSLYEQYF.

The chain uses TRBV6-1 and TRBJ1-2, with 8 bases lining up with TRBD1. V gave up 10 bases and J gave up 6 bases; unmatched junction bases: 4. Germline CDR1 and CDR2: MNHNS and SASEGT. CDR3 length equals 11 residues. CDR3: CATGQGHGYTF. In DNA, the CDR3 is TGTGCCACCGGACAGGGTCATGGCTACACCTTC.

This clonotype has just a few counts. The rearrangement uses TRBV5-1 and TRBJ2-1; D tentatively reads TRBD1 or TRBD2 (5 bases each). There are 12 residues in the CDR3. Germline CDR1 is SGHRS and CDR2 is YFSETQ. Trimming cost V 6 bases and J 7 bases, with 11 bases left between them. CDR3 nucleotides: TGCGCCAGCACCTCTGAGGGGAATGAGCAGTTCTTC. Its translation is CASTSEGNEQFF. Full variable domain (missing parts from reference TRBV5-1 and TRBJ2-1): KAGVTQTPRYLIKTRGQQVTLSCSPISGHRSVSWYQQTPGQGLQFLFEYFSETQRNKGNFPGRFSGRQFSNSRSEMNVSTLELGDSALYLCASTSEGNEQFFGPGTRLTVL.

V and J are TRBV19 and TRBJ1-1; D is undetermined. Germline-derived CDR1 and CDR2 are LNHDA and SQIVND (reference sequence). The CDR3 sequence is 12 residues long. V gave up 7 bases and J gave up 1 base, with 7 bases separating them. The CDR3 loop is CASMSENTEAFF. In DNA, the CDR3 is TGTGCCAGTATGTCGGAGAACACTGAAGCTTTCTTT. Together with reference TRBV19 and TRBJ1-1, the CDR3 gives the full variable domain: DGGITQSPKYLFRKEGQNVTLSCEQNLNHDAMYWYRQDPGQGLRLIYYSQIVNDFQKGDIAEGYSVSREKKESFPLTVTSAQKNPTAFYLCASMSENTEAFFGQGTRLTVV.

This clonotype has a handful of counts. V usage is TRBV18 and J usage is TRBJ1-5, with D possibly TRBD1 on 6 matching bases. V gave up 3 bases and J gave up 9 bases, with 15 bases separating them. The CDR3 spans 14 residues. Germline V gene sequence: CDR1 KGHSH, CDR2 LQKENI. In DNA, the CDR3 is TGTGCCAGCTCACCGACAGGACCCCCGGGGCCCCAGCATTTT. It is translated as CASSPTGPPGPQHF.

This chain connects TRBV4-2 to TRBJ2-2, with D perhaps TRBD2 (6 bases). V shed 1 base and J shed 8 bases, with 20 bases lying between them. Germline CDR1 LGHNA, CDR2 YNFKEQ. The CDR3 is made up of 17 amino acids. The CDR3: CASSQVRDWSRVGELFF. The CDR3 DNA is TGTGCCAGCAGCCAAGTCCGGGACTGGTCCAGGGTTGGGGAGCTGTTTTTT.

This clonotype was counted a few times. The chain combines TRBV27 with TRBJ2-7; no firm D call. The V end was cut by 3 bases, the J end by 0 bases, with 9 bases between. There are 14 residues in the CDR3. Germline-derived CDR1 and CDR2 are MNHEY and SMNVEV (reference sequence). CDR3 DNA sequence: TGTGCCAGCAGTTTTAACGGCAACTCCTACGAGCAGTACTTC. Translated, it gives CASSFNGNSYEQYF.